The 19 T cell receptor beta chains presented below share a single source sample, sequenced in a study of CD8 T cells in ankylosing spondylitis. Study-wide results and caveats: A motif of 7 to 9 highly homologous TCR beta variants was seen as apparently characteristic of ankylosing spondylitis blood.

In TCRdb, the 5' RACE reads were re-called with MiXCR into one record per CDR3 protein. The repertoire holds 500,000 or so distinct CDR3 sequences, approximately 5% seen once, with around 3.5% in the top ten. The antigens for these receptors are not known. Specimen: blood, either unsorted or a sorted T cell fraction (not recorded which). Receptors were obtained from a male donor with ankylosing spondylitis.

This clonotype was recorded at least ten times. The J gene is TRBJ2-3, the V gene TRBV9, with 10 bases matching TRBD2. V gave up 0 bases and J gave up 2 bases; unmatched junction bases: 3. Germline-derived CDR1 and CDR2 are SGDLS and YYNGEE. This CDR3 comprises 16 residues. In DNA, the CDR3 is TGTGCCAGCAGCGTAGGGACTAGCGGCTTCACAGATACGCAGTATTTT. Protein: CASSVGTSGFTDTQYF. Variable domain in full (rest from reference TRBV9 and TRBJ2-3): DSGVTQTPKHLITATGQRVTLRCSPRSGDLSVYWYQQSLDQGLQFLIQYYNGEERAKGNILERFSAQQFPDLHSELNLSSLELGDSALYFCASSVGTSGFTDTQYFGPGTRLTVL.

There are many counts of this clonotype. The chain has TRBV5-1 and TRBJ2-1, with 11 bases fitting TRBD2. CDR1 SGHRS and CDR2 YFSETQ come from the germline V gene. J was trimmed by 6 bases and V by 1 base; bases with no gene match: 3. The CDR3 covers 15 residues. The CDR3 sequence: CASSLRLAGPNEQFF. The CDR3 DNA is TGCGCCAGCAGCTTGAGACTAGCGGGGCCCAATGAGCAGTTCTTC.

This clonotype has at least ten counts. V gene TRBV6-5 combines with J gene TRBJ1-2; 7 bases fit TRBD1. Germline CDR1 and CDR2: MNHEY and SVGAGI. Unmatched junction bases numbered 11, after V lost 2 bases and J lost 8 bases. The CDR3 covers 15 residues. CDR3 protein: CASSYGPLTGEGYTF. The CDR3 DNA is TGTGCCAGCAGTTACGGCCCCCTCACAGGGGAGGGCTACACCTTC.

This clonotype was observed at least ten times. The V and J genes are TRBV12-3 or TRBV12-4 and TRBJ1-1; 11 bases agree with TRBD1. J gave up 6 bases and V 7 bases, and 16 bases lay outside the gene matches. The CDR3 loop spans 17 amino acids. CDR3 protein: CASTHRTGGDDFPEAFF. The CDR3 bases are TGTGCCAGCACCCATAGGACAGGGGGCGATGATTTCCCTGAAGCTTTCTTT.

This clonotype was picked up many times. The CDR3 loop reads CASSPPIRGNTEAFF. The CDR3 region has the DNA TGTGCCAGCAGCCCTCCCATCAGGGGGAACACTGAAGCTTTCTTT. The chain couples TRBV7-9 to TRBJ1-1, with D tentatively TRBD1 (6 bases). V was shortened by 5 bases and J by 1 base, with 14 bases between the two germline ends. The CDR3 is 15 amino acids. Germline V lookup: CDR1 SEHNR, CDR2 FQNEAQ (reference sequence).

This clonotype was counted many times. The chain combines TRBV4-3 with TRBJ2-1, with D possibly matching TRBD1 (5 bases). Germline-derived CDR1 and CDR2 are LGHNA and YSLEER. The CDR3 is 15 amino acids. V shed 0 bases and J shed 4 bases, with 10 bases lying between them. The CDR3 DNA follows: TGCGCCAGCAGCCAAGAAATGACAGAGTACAATGAGCAGTTCTTC. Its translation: CASSQEMTEYNEQFF.

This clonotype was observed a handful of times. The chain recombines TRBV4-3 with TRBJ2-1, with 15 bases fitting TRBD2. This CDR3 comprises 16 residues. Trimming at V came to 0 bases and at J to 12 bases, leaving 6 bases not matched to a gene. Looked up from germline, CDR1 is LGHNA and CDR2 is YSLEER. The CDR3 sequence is CASSQDGLAGGPGQFF. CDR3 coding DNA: TGCGCCAGCAGCCAAGATGGACTAGCGGGAGGGCCGGGGCAGTTCTTC.

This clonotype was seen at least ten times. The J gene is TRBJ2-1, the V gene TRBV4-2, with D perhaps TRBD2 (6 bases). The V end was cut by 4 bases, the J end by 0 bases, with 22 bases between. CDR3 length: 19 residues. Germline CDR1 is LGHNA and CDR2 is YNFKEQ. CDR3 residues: CASSPRGSLGRGSYNEQFF. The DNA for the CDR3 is TGTGCCAGCAGCCCGCGGGGCAGCCTGGGACGAGGCTCCTACAATGAGCAGTTCTTC.

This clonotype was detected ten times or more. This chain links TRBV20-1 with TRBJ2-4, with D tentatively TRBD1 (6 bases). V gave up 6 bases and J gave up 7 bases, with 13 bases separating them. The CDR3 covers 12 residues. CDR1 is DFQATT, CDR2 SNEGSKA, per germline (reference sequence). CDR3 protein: CSANLGGNIQYF. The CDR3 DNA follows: TGCAGTGCCAACCTAGGGGGTAACATTCAGTACTTC.

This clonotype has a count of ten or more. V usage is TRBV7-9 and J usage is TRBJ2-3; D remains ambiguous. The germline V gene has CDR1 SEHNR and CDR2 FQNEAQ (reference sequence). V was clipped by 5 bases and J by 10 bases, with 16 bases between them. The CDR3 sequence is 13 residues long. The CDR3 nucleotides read TGTGCCAGCAGCCCATCTCCGGAACTGGCGCAGTATTTT. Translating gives CASSPSPELAQYF.

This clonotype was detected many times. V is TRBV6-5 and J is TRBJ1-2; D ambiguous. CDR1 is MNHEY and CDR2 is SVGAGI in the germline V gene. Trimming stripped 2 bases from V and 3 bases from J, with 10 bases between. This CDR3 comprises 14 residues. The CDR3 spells CASSYRRQDYGYTF. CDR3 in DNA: TGTGCCAGCAGTTACAGACGACAAGACTATGGCTACACCTTC.

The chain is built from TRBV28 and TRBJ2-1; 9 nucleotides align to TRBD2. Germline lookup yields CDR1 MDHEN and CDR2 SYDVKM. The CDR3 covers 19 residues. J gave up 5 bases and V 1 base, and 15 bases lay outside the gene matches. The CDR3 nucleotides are TGTGCCAGCAGTTTATCCGCCCTGGCTAGCGGGAACGTTAACAATGAGCAGTTCTTC. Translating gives CASSLSALASGNVNNEQFF.

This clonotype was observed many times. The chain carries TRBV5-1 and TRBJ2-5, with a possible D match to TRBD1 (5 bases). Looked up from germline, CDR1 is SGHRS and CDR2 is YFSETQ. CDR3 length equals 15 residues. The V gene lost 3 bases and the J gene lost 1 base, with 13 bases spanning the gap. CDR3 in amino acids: CASSSPSGAQETQYF. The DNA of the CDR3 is TGCGCCAGCAGCTCCCCCAGTGGGGCCCAAGAGACCCAGTACTTC. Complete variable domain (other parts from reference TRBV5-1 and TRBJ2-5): KAGVTQTPRYLIKTRGQQVTLSCSPISGHRSVSWYQQTPGQGLQFLFEYFSETQRNKGNFPGRFSGRQFSNSRSEMNVSTLELGDSALYLCASSSPSGAQETQYFGPGTRLLVL.

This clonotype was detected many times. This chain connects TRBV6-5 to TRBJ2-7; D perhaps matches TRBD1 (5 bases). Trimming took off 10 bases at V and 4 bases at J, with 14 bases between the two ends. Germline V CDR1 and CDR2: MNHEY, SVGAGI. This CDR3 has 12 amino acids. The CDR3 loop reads CATKGRAYEQYF. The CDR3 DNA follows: TGTGCCACGAAGGGGCGTGCTTACGAGCAGTACTTC.

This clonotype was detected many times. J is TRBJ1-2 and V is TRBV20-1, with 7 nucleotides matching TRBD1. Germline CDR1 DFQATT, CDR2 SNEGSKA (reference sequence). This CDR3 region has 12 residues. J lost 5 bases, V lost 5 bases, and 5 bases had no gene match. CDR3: CSALDRVYGYTF. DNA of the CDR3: TGCAGTGCTCTTGACAGGGTGTATGGCTACACCTTC.

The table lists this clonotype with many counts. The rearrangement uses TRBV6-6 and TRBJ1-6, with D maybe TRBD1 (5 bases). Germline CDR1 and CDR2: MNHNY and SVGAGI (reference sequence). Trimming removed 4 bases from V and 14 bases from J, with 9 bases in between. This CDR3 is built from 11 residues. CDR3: CASSSGTTLHF. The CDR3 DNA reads TGTGCCAGCAGTTCGGGGACTACCCTCCACTTT.

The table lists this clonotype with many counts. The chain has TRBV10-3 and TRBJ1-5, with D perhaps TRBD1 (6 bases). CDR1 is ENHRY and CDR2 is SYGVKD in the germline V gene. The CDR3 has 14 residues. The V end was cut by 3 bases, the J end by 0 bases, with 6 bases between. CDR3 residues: CAISEGGSNQPQHF. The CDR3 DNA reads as TGTGCCATCAGTGAAGGGGGTAGCAATCAGCCCCAGCATTTT.

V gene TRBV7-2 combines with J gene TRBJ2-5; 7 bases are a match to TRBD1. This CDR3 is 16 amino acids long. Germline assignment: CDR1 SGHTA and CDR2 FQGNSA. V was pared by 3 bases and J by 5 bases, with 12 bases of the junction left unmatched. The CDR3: CASSFYLRQGRETQYF. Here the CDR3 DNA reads TGTGCCAGCAGCTTTTATCTCCGACAGGGTCGGGAGACCCAGTACTTC. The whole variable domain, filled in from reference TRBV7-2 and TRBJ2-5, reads GAGVSQSPSNKVTEKGKDVELRCDPISGHTALYWYRQSLGQGLEFLIYFQGNSAPDKSGLPSDRFSAERTGGSVSTLTIQRTQQEDSAVYLCASSFYLRQGRETQYFGPGTRLLVL.

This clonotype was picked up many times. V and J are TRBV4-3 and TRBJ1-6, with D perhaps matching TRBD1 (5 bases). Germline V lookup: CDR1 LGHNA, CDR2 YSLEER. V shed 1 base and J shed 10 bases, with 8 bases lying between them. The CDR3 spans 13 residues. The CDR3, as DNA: TGCGCCAGCAGCCAAGCTGGGGGATCACCCCTCCACTTT. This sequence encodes CASSQAGGSPLHF.